These 6 T cell receptor beta chains were sequenced from one sample in a study of T cell responses to AZD1222 COVID-19 vaccine. Profiled with immunoSEQ multiplex PCR; TCRdb holds only in-frame clones, not every one. The sample holds 50,000 to 60,000 clones, 88% seen once. The starting material was peripheral blood, obtained on day 0 of AZD1222 vaccination. These receptor sequences come from an adult in good health.

A few counts support this clone. The rearrangement links TRBV29-1 to TRBJ1-1; 9 bases are a match to TRBD1. Germline CDR1 and CDR2: SQVTM and ANQGSEA. This CDR3 spans 13 amino acids. The ends lost 7 bases at V and 7 bases at J; junction bases unmatched: 10. The CDR3 sequence: CSAGTGGGGEAFF. The CDR3 DNA follows: TGCAGCGCTGGAACAGGGGGCGGAGGTGAAGCTTTCTTT.

The chain recombines TRBV10-2 with TRBJ1-5; D remains ambiguous. Germline values: CDR1 WSHSY, CDR2 SAAADI. This CDR3 has 15 amino acids. V was shortened by 0 bases and J by 5 bases, with 11 bases between the two germline ends. The CDR3 region has the DNA TGCGCCAGCAGTGAGTCTTCAGGAGAGGATCAGCCCCAGCATTTT. Amino acids: CASSESSGEDQPQHF.

The rearrangement uses TRBV6-5 and TRBJ2-7, with TRBD2 as a possible D gene (5 bases). The CDR3 is 11 amino acids. The germline V gene has CDR1 MNHEY and CDR2 SVGAGI. The germline V and J ends were trimmed by 7 bases and 3 bases, with 7 bases remaining between them. In DNA form, the CDR3 reads TGTGCCAGCAAACGGGGCTACGAGCAGTACTTC. Its protein product is CASKRGYEQYF.

The rearrangement uses TRBV9 and TRBJ2-1; perhaps TRBD2 as D (6 bases). The CDR3 contains 15 residues. Germline V gene sequence: CDR1 SGDLS, CDR2 YYNGEE. Trimming shortened V by 1 base and J by 3 bases, and 11 bases separated the two germline ends. The CDR3 DNA is TGTGCCAGCAGCGTAAGGAGGGCCGGCTACAATGAGCAGTTCTTC. Protein: CASSVRRAGYNEQFF.

This clone has only a few counts. This rearrangement joins TRBV11-2 to TRBJ1-5; possibly TRBD1 for D (5 bases). Germline V CDR1 and CDR2: SGHAT, FQNNGV. Trimming removed 2 bases at V and 4 bases at J, with 15 bases between. This CDR3 contains 16 residues. CDR3 sequence reads: CASSLSSSRQNQPQHF. Written as DNA, the CDR3 is TGTGCCAGCAGCTTAAGTTCCTCGAGACAGAATCAGCCCCAGCATTTT.

This clone was seen once. The gene calls are TRBV5-1 and TRBJ2-3; 10 nucleotides match TRBD2. The CDR3 contains 18 residues. Trimming removed 0 bases from V and 2 bases from J; junction bases left unmatched: 9. In germline, CDR1 is SGHRS, CDR2 YFSETQ. The CDR3 coding sequence is TGCGCCAGCAGCTTGGACGCTAGCGGGGGAGGATTCACAGATACGCAGTATTTT. Protein: CASSLDASGGGFTDTQYF.